A single sample is the source of the 31 T cell receptor beta chains below, sequenced in a study of T-cell reconstitution after alpha-beta-depleted transplantation in children. The antigens for these receptors are not known. Points from the study as a whole: Approximately two months post-transplant, alpha-beta T cells reportedly originated from several hundred expanded graft clones.

Unique molecular identifiers were built into the TCRbeta library. TCRdb re-derived calls from the PCR reads in MiXCR, one entry per CDR3 protein. Among approximately 30,000 distinct CDR3 sequences listed, around 7% were seen once. The sample here was peripheral blood, taken 60 days after TCRalphabeta/CD19-depleted stem cell transplant. The receptor set was obtained from a child less than two years old who had a stem cell transplant for acute myeloid leukemia, so the T cells may come from the graft donor.

At least ten counts were recorded for this clonotype. The chain uses TRBV6-1 and TRBJ1-2; TRBD1 matches 7 bases. CDR1 is MNHNS and CDR2 is SASEGT in the germline V gene. The CDR3 extends over 14 amino acids. J was trimmed by 4 bases and V by 3 bases; bases with no gene match: 5. CDR3 coding DNA: TGTGCCAGCAGTGACACAGGGGCCTTCTATGGCTACACCTTC. Its translation is CASSDTGAFYGYTF.

On this clonotype itself: A much larger clone differs from this one at a single base, so this may be a read error. The CDR3 sequence is CCALRGPRHTQYF. The CDR3 DNA is TGCTGTGCTCTCCGGGGGCCGAGGCATACGCAGTATTTT. J is TRBJ2-3 and V is TRBV20-1, with D perhaps TRBD1 or TRBD2 (6 bases each). CDR1 and CDR2 from the germline V gene are DFQATT and SNEGSKA (reference sequence). The CDR3 has 13 residues.

This clonotype has at least ten counts. In DNA, the CDR3 is TGCGCCAGCAGCACCTCACAGGGGGCGGTCTATGGCTACACCTTC. It codes for CASSTSQGAVYGYTF. The V gene is TRBV5-1, the J gene TRBJ1-2; TRBD1 aligns across 9 bases. CDR3 length equals 15 residues. The germline gives CDR1 SGHRS, CDR2 YFSETQ. V shed 4 bases and J 4 bases; nucleotides not matched to a gene: 8.

This clonotype showed up many times. The rearrangement uses TRBV29-1 and TRBJ2-2; the match to TRBD1 covers 7 bases. This CDR3 has 17 residues. V shed 0 bases and J 0 bases; nucleotides not matched to a gene: 7. From germline, CDR1 is SQVTM and CDR2 ANQGSEA. The CDR3 bases are TGCAGCGTTGAAGATAGGGGGCCCGACACGAACACCGGGGAGCTGTTTTTT. It encodes CSVEDRGPDTNTGELFF.

This clonotype was counted ten times or more. This chain joins TRBV7-2 and TRBJ2-5, with D possibly being TRBD1 or TRBD2 (5 bases each). V dropped 1 base and J dropped 4 bases, with 10 bases sitting between them. Germline V gene data show CDR1 as SGHTA and CDR2 as FQGNSA. The CDR3 runs to 14 residues. The CDR3 nucleotides are TGTGCCAGCAGCTTAGGGGGGTGGGGAGAGACCCAGTACTTC. It translates to CASSLGGWGETQYF.

This clonotype was recorded once. The genes are TRBV5-1 and TRBJ2-5; D not resolved. V was trimmed by 0 bases and J by 6 bases, leaving 15 bases between them. This CDR3 has 15 residues. Germline values: CDR1 SGHRS, CDR2 YFSETQ. The CDR3 loop reads CASSLAPLWRQTQYF. CDR3 bases: TGCGCCAGCAGCTTGGCCCCACTGTGGCGGCAGACCCAGTACTTC.

This clonotype came up many times. The chain is built from TRBV9 and TRBJ1-2; D might be TRBD1 (5 bases). Germline V gene data show CDR1 as SGDLS and CDR2 as YYNGEE. The CDR3 extends over 18 amino acids. Trimming stripped 3 bases from V and 2 bases from J, with 23 bases between. The chain's CDR3 is CASSAPWTRQLNNYGYTF. CDR3 nucleotides: TGTGCCAGCAGCGCCCCTTGGACCCGACAGCTCAACAACTATGGCTACACCTTC.

This clonotype was observed at least ten times. The chain employs TRBV20-1 and TRBJ2-7, with no clear D. This CDR3 is 12 amino acids long. V dropped 4 bases and J dropped 3 bases, with 10 bases sitting between them. Germline CDR1 reads DFQATT; CDR2 reads SNEGSKA (reference sequence). CDR3 amino acids: CSANPGYYEQYF. Here the CDR3 DNA reads TGCAGTGCTAATCCCGGGTACTACGAGCAGTACTTC.

This clonotype was observed at least ten times. The chain is built from TRBV20-1 and TRBJ1-5, with 9 positions matching TRBD1. Per germline, CDR1 DFQATT and CDR2 SNEGSKA (reference sequence). The junction had 1 base not matched to a gene; V was cut back by 5 bases and J by 2 bases. The length of the CDR3 is 13 residues. The CDR3 nucleotides are TGCAGTGCTCGACAGGGGGGCAATCAGCCCCAGCATTTT. It codes for CSARQGGNQPQHF.

This clonotype appeared many times. This chain joins TRBV20-1 and TRBJ2-3; TRBD2 might be the D (6 bases). Germline CDR1 is DFQATT and CDR2 is SNEGSKA (reference sequence). The CDR3 has 15 residues. With 3 bases removed from V and 2 bases from J, the gap between germline ends came to 15 bases. The CDR3 coding sequence is TGCAGTGCTAGTGGAGGGACGGGTTTCACAGATACGCAGTATTTT. Protein sequence: CSASGGTGFTDTQYF.

This clonotype was recorded at least ten times. The chain links TRBV4-1 to TRBJ2-1; no clear D gene. Trimming stripped 0 bases from V and 0 bases from J, with 9 bases between. CDR1 MGHRA and CDR2 YSYEKL come from the germline V gene. CDR3 length equals 16 residues. CDR3 region: CASSQDWRFSYNEQFF. For the CDR3, the DNA is TGCGCCAGCAGCCAAGATTGGCGCTTCTCCTACAATGAGCAGTTCTTC.

The table lists this clonotype with many counts. V gene TRBV28 combines with J gene TRBJ2-7; TRBD1 matches at 8 bases. The CDR3 extends over 16 amino acids. Looked up from germline, CDR1 is MDHEN and CDR2 is SYDVKM. With V trimmed by 4 bases and J by 5 bases, 13 bases remained unmatched. The CDR3 spells CASSSQDGGQGNEQYF. The DNA for the CDR3 is TGTGCCAGCAGTTCCCAAGACGGCGGACAGGGCAACGAGCAGTACTTC.

This clonotype occurred many times. V is TRBV12-3 or TRBV12-4 and J is TRBJ2-3; 9 nucleotides align to TRBD1. The CDR3 spans 16 residues. J lost 3 bases, V lost 3 bases, and 7 bases had no gene match. The CDR3 DNA reads as TGTGCCAGCAGTTTCCCGACAGGGGGTAGGACAGATACGCAGTATTTT. It codes for CASSFPTGGRTDTQYF.

This clonotype was seen many times. The chain has TRBV25-1 and TRBJ2-1; TRBD2 aligns across 10 bases. After removal of 2 bases from V and 3 bases from J, the junction contained 16 bases not matched to a gene. The germline gives CDR1 MGHDK, CDR2 SYGVNS. This CDR3 is 20 amino acids long. The CDR3 sequence is CASSEGSGGTSVFIYNEQFF. CDR3 DNA sequence: TGTGCCAGCAGTGAAGGGAGTGGTGGGACTAGCGTCTTCATCTACAATGAGCAGTTCTTC.

This clonotype was observed at least ten times. V gene TRBV18 combines with J gene TRBJ2-3, with D unclear. Germline values: CDR1 KGHSH, CDR2 LQKENI. The CDR3 has 15 residues. V gave up 4 bases and J gave up 0 bases, with 11 bases separating them. The CDR3 reads CASSRTLKSTDTQYF. CDR3 nucleotide sequence: TGTGCCAGCTCACGAACCCTCAAGAGCACAGATACGCAGTATTTT.

This clonotype was seen repeatedly, ten times or more. The chain employs TRBV11-2 and TRBJ2-3; D remains unclear. Germline-derived CDR1 and CDR2 are SGHAT and FQNNGV. The CDR3 is 12 amino acids. Trimming left V 2 bases short and J 4 bases short, with 4 bases between. The CDR3 region has the DNA TGTGCCAGCAGCTTACCCTCAGATACGCAGTATTTT. Its translation: CASSLPSDTQYF.

This clonotype has at least ten counts. The chain joins TRBV5-1 to TRBJ2-3; perhaps TRBD2 as D (6 bases). Germline CDR1 reads SGHRS; CDR2 reads YFSETQ. The CDR3 is 13 amino acids. V dropped 0 bases and J dropped 4 bases, with 6 bases sitting between them. The CDR3 DNA reads as TGCGCCAGCAGCTTGGGGGGGGCAGATACGCAGTATTTT. Protein sequence: CASSLGGADTQYF.

This clonotype was found many times. This chain links TRBV7-9 with TRBJ2-5; D might be TRBD2 (5 bases). Germline V CDR1 and CDR2: SEHNR, FQNEAQ (reference sequence). The CDR3 loop spans 11 amino acids. Between the trimmed V and J ends, which lost 5 bases and 5 bases, there was a span of 6 bases. The DNA for the CDR3 is TGTGCCAGCAGCCGAGGGGAGACCCAGTACTTC. Encoded protein: CASSRGETQYF.

This clonotype was counted at least ten times. The J gene is TRBJ2-3, the V gene TRBV4-3; no reliable D call. The germline V gene has CDR1 LGHNA and CDR2 YSLEER. The CDR3 is made up of 13 amino acids. Trimming shortened V by 1 base and J by 6 bases, and 8 bases separated the two germline ends. The CDR3 loop reads CASSQGLEDTQYF. The DNA of the CDR3 is TGCGCCAGCAGCCAAGGCCTTGAGGATACGCAGTATTTT.

This clonotype has ten or more counts. The CDR3 region is CASRPPGTSYSNQPQHF. For the CDR3, the DNA is TGTGCCAGCAGGCCACCCGGGACATCATATAGCAATCAGCCCCAGCATTTT. V gene TRBV28 combines with J gene TRBJ1-5, with TRBD1 as a possible D gene (6 bases). CDR1 is MDHEN, CDR2 SYDVKM, per germline. V lost 6 bases, J lost 0 bases, and 18 bases lay in between. This CDR3 has 17 residues.

The chain combines TRBV7-9 with TRBJ2-7, with 7 bases fitting TRBD1. Germline V gives CDR1 SEHNR, CDR2 FQNEAQ (reference sequence). The V segment lost 5 bases and the J segment 12 bases; nucleotides outside the gene matches: 7. The CDR3 totals 11 residues. The CDR3 DNA follows: TGTGCCAGCAGCCCAGTGGACAGGCTGTACTTC. Translation: CASSPVDRLYF.

At least ten counts were recorded for this clonotype. CDR3 DNA sequence: TGTGCCAGCAGCGTAGGCCCCCTGGGAGCCGATGAGCAGTTCTTC. Encoded protein: CASSVGPLGADEQFF. The chain has TRBV9 and TRBJ2-1; TRBD2 is a possible D gene (5 bases). V was pared by 0 bases and J by 8 bases, with 15 bases between. This CDR3 is 15 amino acids long. The germline gives CDR1 SGDLS, CDR2 YYNGEE. The variable domain in full, completed from reference TRBV9 and TRBJ2-1, reads DSGVTQTPKHLITATGQRVTLRCSPRSGDLSVYWYQQSLDQGLQFLIQYYNGEERAKGNILERFSAQQFPDLHSELNLSSLELGDSALYFCASSVGPLGADEQFFGPGTRLTVL.

The sample holds many counts of this clonotype. The gene calls are TRBV7-8 and TRBJ1-1; D not resolved. V lost 5 bases to trimming and J lost 7 bases, with 11 bases between them. Germline CDR1 reads SGHVS; CDR2 reads FQNEAQ. This CDR3 is 12 amino acids long. The CDR3 reads CASSPNLFEAFF. CDR3 nucleotide sequence: TGTGCCAGCAGCCCCAACCTCTTTGAAGCTTTCTTT.

This clonotype is labeled as medium-sized. The chain couples TRBV6-5 to TRBJ2-2; D is uncertain. The germline V and J ends were trimmed by 3 bases and 7 bases, with 9 bases remaining between them. The length of the CDR3 is 13 residues. CDR1 is MNHEY, CDR2 SVGAGI, per germline. CDR3 protein: CASSYWVNGELFF. Written as DNA, the CDR3 is TGTGCCAGCAGTTATTGGGTGAACGGGGAGCTGTTTTTT.

This clonotype was counted at least ten times. This chain joins TRBV4-3 and TRBJ2-7, with 9 bases aligning to TRBD1. CDR3 length: 14 amino acids. Per germline, CDR1 LGHNA and CDR2 YSLEER. V was clipped by 6 bases and J by 5 bases; unmatched bases: 8. For the CDR3, the DNA is TGCGCCAGCAGTCACGGACAGGGGATCCACGAGCAGTACTTC. Translating gives CASSHGQGIHEQYF.

This clonotype occurred many times. The chain recombines TRBV7-8 with TRBJ2-1, with D possibly called TRBD1 or TRBD2 (5 bases each). Germline V gene data show CDR1 as SGHVS and CDR2 as FQNEAQ. The ends were cut back, 8 bases at V and 4 bases at J, with 15 bases in the middle. The CDR3 runs 14 residues. DNA for the CDR3: TGTGCCAGCTTCGAAGGGGCGGGTTACAATGAGCAGTTCTTC. This sequence encodes CASFEGAGYNEQFF.

The sample holds many counts of this clonotype. V gene TRBV7-9 combines with J gene TRBJ2-7; D might be TRBD2 (6 bases). The CDR3 covers 12 residues. V lost 5 bases to trimming and J lost 6 bases, with 11 bases between them. Germline values: CDR1 SEHNR, CDR2 FQNEAQ (reference sequence). CDR3: CASSVPGSEQYF. As DNA, the CDR3 is TGTGCCAGCAGCGTCCCCGGGAGCGAGCAGTACTTC. Based on the CDR3 plus reference TRBV7-9 and TRBJ2-7, the full variable domain is DTGVSQNPRHKITKRGQNVTFRCDPISEHNRLYWYRQTLGQGPEFLTYFQNEAQLEKSRLLSDRFSAERPKGSFSTLEIQRTEQGDSAMYLCASSVPGSEQYFGPGTRLTVT.

The table lists this clonotype with many counts. V is TRBV4-2 and J is TRBJ2-1; unclear D gene. There are 17 residues in the CDR3. Looked up from germline, CDR1 is LGHNA and CDR2 is YNFKEQ. The V gene lost 3 bases and the J gene lost 0 bases, with 15 bases spanning the gap. In DNA form, the CDR3 reads TGTGCCAGCAGCCACACCCCCACGCGGAGCTCCTACAATGAGCAGTTCTTC. Amino acids: CASSHTPTRSSYNEQFF.

This clonotype has a count of ten or more. The rearrangement links TRBV20-1 to TRBJ2-3; 7 bases agree with TRBD2. This CDR3 comprises 15 residues. J gave up 6 bases and V 5 bases, and 14 bases lay outside the gene matches. CDR1 is DFQATT and CDR2 is SNEGSKA in the germline V gene (reference sequence). The CDR3 DNA sequence: TGCAGTGCTCCGGCGGGAGCCTCGTTTCGGGATACGCAGTATTTT. This encodes CSAPAGASFRDTQYF.

This clonotype has a handful of counts. The chain carries TRBV29-1 and TRBJ1-1; 8 nucleotides match TRBD1. V gave up 4 bases and J gave up 0 bases; unmatched junction bases: 4. The CDR3 sequence is 14 residues long. Germline assignment: CDR1 SQVTM and CDR2 ANQGSEA. CDR3 in DNA: TGCAGCGTTGCCCCGGGACAGGTGAACACTGAAGCTTTCTTT. Its protein product is CSVAPGQVNTEAFF.

The genes are TRBV12-3 or TRBV12-4 and TRBJ1-1, with 10 bases aligning to TRBD1. Trimming removed 8 bases from V and 8 bases from J; junction bases left unmatched: 11. The CDR3 consists of 14 residues. CDR3 coding DNA: TGTGCCAGCTTTCCCGGGACAGGGGCTGTCGAAGCTTTCTTT. Translating it yields CASFPGTGAVEAFF.